These 7 T cell receptor beta chains originate from one sample sequenced in a study of vaccination effects on CD4 cells after COVID-19. ViraFEST assay sequencing came after antigen-specific CD4+ T cells were expanded with viral peptide pools. The culture ran for 10 to 11 days, and then CD4+ T cells were isolated. Vaccinated recipients, who were negative for nucleocapsid antibodies, had no history of SARS-CoV-2 infection. Their antigens are not known. Some clones are missing from TCRdb's copy, which holds only in-frame ones; the method was immunoSEQ multiplex PCR. Of about 22,000 clones listed, around 72% are singletons. Material: CD4+ T cells from PBMCs cultured with HCoV-NL63 spike peptides, obtained before COVID-19 vaccination. The receptors originated from a human donor who received a COVID-19 vaccine.

The chain couples TRBV6-5 to TRBJ1-1; TRBD1 might be the D (5 bases). CDR1 and CDR2 from the germline V gene are MNHEY and SVGAGI. Trimming cost V 7 bases and J 4 bases, with 19 bases left between them. The CDR3 is made up of 15 amino acids. For the CDR3, the DNA is TGTGCCAGCATGAGAAGGGGTACGGCGATCACTGAAGCTTTCTTT. Its protein is CASMRRGTAITEAFF.

The chain couples TRBV7-2 to TRBJ2-5; no firm D call. Germline lookup yields CDR1 SGHTA and CDR2 FQGNSA. The CDR3 runs to 13 residues. Trimming left V 5 bases short and J 2 bases short, with 9 bases between. CDR3 in amino acids: CASSVRVQETQYF. For the CDR3, the DNA is TGTGCCAGCAGCGTAAGGGTACAAGAGACCCAGTACTTC.

The chain links TRBV3-1 (or the pseudogene TRBV3-2) to TRBJ2-7; TRBD2 agrees at 11 bases. Germline V lookup: CDR1 LGHDT, CDR2 YNNKEL (reference sequence). The CDR3 has 15 amino acids. The trim removed 3 bases at V and 2 bases at J, leaving 3 bases unmatched. The CDR3 bases are TGTGCCAGCAGCCAGGAACTAGCGGGGGCCTACGAGCAGTACTTC. Protein: CASSQELAGAYEQYF.

The chain employs TRBV28 and TRBJ2-1; 12 nucleotides match TRBD2. V shed 4 bases, J shed 2 bases, and the junction held 12 bases outside the gene matches. This CDR3 has 19 residues. CDR1 and CDR2 (germline): MDHEN, SYDVKM. DNA of the CDR3: TGTGCCAGCAGTTCCCCTCTAGCGGGAGGGTACGGGGCCTACAATGAGCAGTTCTTC. Translating it yields CASSSPLAGGYGAYNEQFF.

This rearrangement joins TRBV4-3 to TRBJ2-1; D is undetermined. Germline CDR1 reads LGHNA; CDR2 reads YSLEER. V gave up 4 bases and J gave up 9 bases, with 13 bases separating them. The CDR3 totals 13 residues. The CDR3 nucleotides are TGCGCCAGCAGCCCACAGAGGAACTTTGAGCAGTTCTTC. This encodes CASSPQRNFEQFF.

The chain recombines TRBV28 with TRBJ2-7; D unclear. In germline, CDR1 is MDHEN, CDR2 SYDVKM. The CDR3 covers 12 residues. V was shortened by 6 bases and J by 7 bases, with 13 bases between the two germline ends. The chain's CDR3 is CASSLTRTEQYF. In DNA form, the CDR3 reads TGTGCCAGCAGCCTCACAAGGACGGAGCAGTACTTC. The complete variable domain, with remaining parts taken from reference TRBV28 and TRBJ2-7, reads DVKVTQSSRYLVKRTGEKVFLECVQDMDHENMFWYRQDPGLGLRLIYFSYDVKMKEKGDIPEGYSVSREKKERFSLILESASTNQTSMYLCASSLTRTEQYFGPGTRLTVT.

The gene calls are TRBV6-5 and TRBJ2-2; D possibly corresponds to TRBD1 (6 bases). Trimming took off 7 bases at V and 7 bases at J, with 16 bases between the two ends. The CDR3 runs to 14 residues. CDR1 is MNHEY, CDR2 SVGAGI, per germline. The DNA of the CDR3 is TGTGCCAGCAAAACGGACAGAAGGATCGGGGAGCTGTTTTTT. Translating it yields CASKTDRRIGELFF.